The present T cell receptor beta chain was sequenced within a study of CD8 T cells in ankylosing spondylitis. Whole-study results and caveats: For ankylosing spondylitis blood, a TCR beta motif of eight or nine highly homologous variants appeared characteristic. In reactive arthritis synovial fluid and blood, some motif variants had been reported before. Disease-linked clones were reportedly significantly enriched in matched ankylosing spondylitis synovial fluid.

Quantitative 5'-RACE with molecular barcodes was used to make the TCR beta libraries. TCRdb re-analysed the 5' RACE reads in MiXCR, keeping a single row per CDR3 protein. In the table there are some 220,000 distinct CDR3 sequences, about 7% of which are singletons. This CDR3 spans 12 amino acids. The germline V gene has CDR1 DFQATT and CDR2 SNEGSKA (reference sequence). Trimming left V 6 bases short and J 4 bases short, with 10 bases between. Points on this clonotype: The antigen remains unidentified.

Sequencing was carried out using blood, either unsorted or a sorted T cell fraction (not recorded which). This clonotype originated in a male donor with ankylosing spondylitis. The chain links TRBV20-1 to TRBJ2-1; no definite D call. The CDR3 sequence: CSADNEYNEQFF. In DNA form, the CDR3 reads TGCAGTGCCGACAACGAATACAATGAGCAGTTCTTC.